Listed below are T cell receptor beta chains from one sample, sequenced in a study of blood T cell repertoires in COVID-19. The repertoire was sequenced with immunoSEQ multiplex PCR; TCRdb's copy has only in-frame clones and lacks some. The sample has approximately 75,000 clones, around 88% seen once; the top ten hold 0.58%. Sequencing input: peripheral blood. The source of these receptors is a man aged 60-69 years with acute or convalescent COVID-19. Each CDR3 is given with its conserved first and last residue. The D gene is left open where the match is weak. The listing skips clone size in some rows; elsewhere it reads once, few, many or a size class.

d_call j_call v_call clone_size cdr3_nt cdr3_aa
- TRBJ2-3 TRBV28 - TGTGCCAGCAGTTTGAGGGAACCCACAGATACGCAGTATTTT CASSLREPTDTQYF
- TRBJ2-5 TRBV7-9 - TGTGCCAGCGGCCGGGACTACCAAGAGACCCAGTACTTC CASGRDYQETQYF
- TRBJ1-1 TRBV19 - TGTGCCAGTAGTCCCCAGATTTTGAACACTGAAGCTTTCTTT CASSPQILNTEAFF
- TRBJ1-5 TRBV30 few TGTGCCTGGAGTGTATTTGGCAGGAACAATCAGCCCCAGCATTTT CAWSVFGRNNQPQHF
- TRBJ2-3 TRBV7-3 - TGTGCCAGCAGCTTAATGGGGGGTATAGATACGCAGTATTTT CASSLMGGIDTQYF
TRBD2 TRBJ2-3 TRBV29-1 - TGCAGCGTCACTCAGCGGGAGGGTACAGATACGCAGTATTTT CSVTQREGTDTQYF
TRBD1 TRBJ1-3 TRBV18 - TGTGCCAGCTCACAACCGGGACAGGGGACTGGAAACACCATATATTTT CASSQPGQGTGNTIYF
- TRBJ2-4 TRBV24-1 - TGTGCCACCAGTGATATACCACAGGGATCGGGTCAGTACTTC CATSDIPQGSGQYF
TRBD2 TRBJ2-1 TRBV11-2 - TGTGCCAGCAGCTTGGAGCGGGGGGTTGAGCAGTTCTTC CASSLERGVEQFF
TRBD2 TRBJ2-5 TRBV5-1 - TGCGCCAGCAGCTTGGGGCCGGGTAGCGGGGGAGAGACCCAGTACTTC CASSLGPGSGGETQYF
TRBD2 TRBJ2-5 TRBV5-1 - TGCGCCAGCAGCACCGGACTAGCGGGGGGACAAGAGACCCAGTACTTC CASSTGLAGGQETQYF
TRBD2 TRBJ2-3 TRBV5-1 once TGCGCCAGCACCGTAGCGGGGGACCGCACAGATACGCAGTATTTT CASTVAGDRTDTQYF
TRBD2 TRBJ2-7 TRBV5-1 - TGCGCCAGCAGCTCCCGGACTAGCGGGCACGACTACGAGCAGTACTTC CASSSRTSGHDYEQYF
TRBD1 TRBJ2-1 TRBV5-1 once TGCGCCAGCAGCCCTGGACAGGGCCGGCGTACTGAGCAGTTCTTC CASSPGQGRRTEQFF
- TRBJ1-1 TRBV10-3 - TGTGCCATCAAAGGTACAGGCGGGGACACTGAAGCTTTCTTT CAIKGTGGDTEAFF
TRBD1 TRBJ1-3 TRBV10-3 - TGTGCCATCAGTGAAATTGGGACAGCTCCAACCTCTGGAAACACCATATATTTT CAISEIGTAPTSGNTIYF
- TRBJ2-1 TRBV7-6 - TGTGCCAGCAGCTTAGCAAGGGACAAACACAATGAGCAGTTCTTC CASSLARDKHNEQFF
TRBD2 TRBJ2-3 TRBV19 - TGTGCCAGTAGTATTAGCGGGAGCTCGGCAGATACGCAGTATTTT CASSISGSSADTQYF
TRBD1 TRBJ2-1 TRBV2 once TGTGCCAGCAGAGGGACAGTCCTAAGCTCCTACAATGAGCAGTTCTTC CASRGTVLSSYNEQFF
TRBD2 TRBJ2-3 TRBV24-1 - TGTGCCACCAGTGATAGCGGGAGTCTAGATACGCAGTATTTT CATSDSGSLDTQYF
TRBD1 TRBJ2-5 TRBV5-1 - TGCGCCAGCAGCCGGGACAGTCAGACCCAGTACTTC CASSRDSQTQYF
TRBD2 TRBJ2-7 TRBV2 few TGTGCCAGCTGCTTTGCGGGGGGGACGGAGCAGTACTTC CASCFAGGTEQYF
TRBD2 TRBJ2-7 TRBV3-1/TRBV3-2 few TGTGCCAGCAGCCCAAGCGGGAGAGGGTACGAGCAGTACTTC CASSPSGRGYEQYF
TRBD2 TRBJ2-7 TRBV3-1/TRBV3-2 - TGTGCCAGCAGCCAGGGAGCGGGGGGCTTAGACGAGCAGTACTTC CASSQGAGGLDEQYF
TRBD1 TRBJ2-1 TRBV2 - TGTGCCAGCAGTGTAAGAGGGGGCAATCAAGATGAGCAGTTCTTC CASSVRGGNQDEQFF
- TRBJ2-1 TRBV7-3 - TGTGCCAGCAGCGCAGGACTTGAGCAGTTCTTC CASSAGLEQFF
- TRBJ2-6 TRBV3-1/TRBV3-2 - TGTGCCAGCAGCCAAGGTGCAGGCCGCTCTGGGGCCAACGTCCTGACTTTC CASSQGAGRSGANVLTF